This entry concerns a single TCR beta chain. Its antigen is unidentified. The germline V gene has CDR1 SGHDN and CDR2 FVKESK. The ends lost 2 bases at V and 2 bases at J; junction bases unmatched: 0. The CDR3 has 14 residues. Clones were sequenced by immunoSEQ multiplex PCR, and TCRdb holds only the in-frame ones, with some missing. The repertoire consists of approximately 33,000 clones, with 60% to 85% occurring once and the leading ten covering nearly 9%. The data stem from a study of a mutant IDH1 vaccine in newly diagnosed glioma. Notes on the study in general: Patients mounted vaccine-induced immune responses in 90% to 95% of cases.

Time point of the sample: week 47, end of study. In every dose of vaccine, 300 ug of mutant IDH1 20-mer peptide was given alongside topical imiquimod. The sample here was PBMCs, taken from a glioma patient whose treatment included an IDH1 peptide vaccine. The gene calls are TRBV14 and TRBJ2-1; 7 bases agree with TRBD2. This receptor was obtained from a man aged 35 to 55 with glioma. The CDR3 spells CASSQSGTYNEQFF. In DNA, the CDR3 is TGTGCCAGCAGCCAAAGCGGGACCTACAATGAGCAGTTCTTC.